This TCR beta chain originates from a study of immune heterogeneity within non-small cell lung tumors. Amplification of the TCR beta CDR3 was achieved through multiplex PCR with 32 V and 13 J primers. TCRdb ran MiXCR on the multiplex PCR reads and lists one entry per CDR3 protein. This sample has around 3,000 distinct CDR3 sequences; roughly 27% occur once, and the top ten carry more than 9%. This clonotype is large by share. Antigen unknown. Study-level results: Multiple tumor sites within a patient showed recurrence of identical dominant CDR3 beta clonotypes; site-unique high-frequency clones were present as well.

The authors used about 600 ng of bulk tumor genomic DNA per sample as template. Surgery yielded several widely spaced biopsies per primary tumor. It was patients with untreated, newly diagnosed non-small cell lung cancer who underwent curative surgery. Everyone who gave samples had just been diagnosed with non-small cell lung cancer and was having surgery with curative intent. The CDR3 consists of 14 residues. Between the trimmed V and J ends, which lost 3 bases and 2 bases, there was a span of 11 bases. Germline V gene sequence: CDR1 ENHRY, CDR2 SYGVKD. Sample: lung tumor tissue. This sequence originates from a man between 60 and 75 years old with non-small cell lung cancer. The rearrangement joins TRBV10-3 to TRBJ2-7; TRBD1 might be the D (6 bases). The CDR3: CAISEEGVPYEQYF. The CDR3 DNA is TGTGCCATCAGTGAAGAGGGGGTTCCCTACGAGCAGTACTTC.